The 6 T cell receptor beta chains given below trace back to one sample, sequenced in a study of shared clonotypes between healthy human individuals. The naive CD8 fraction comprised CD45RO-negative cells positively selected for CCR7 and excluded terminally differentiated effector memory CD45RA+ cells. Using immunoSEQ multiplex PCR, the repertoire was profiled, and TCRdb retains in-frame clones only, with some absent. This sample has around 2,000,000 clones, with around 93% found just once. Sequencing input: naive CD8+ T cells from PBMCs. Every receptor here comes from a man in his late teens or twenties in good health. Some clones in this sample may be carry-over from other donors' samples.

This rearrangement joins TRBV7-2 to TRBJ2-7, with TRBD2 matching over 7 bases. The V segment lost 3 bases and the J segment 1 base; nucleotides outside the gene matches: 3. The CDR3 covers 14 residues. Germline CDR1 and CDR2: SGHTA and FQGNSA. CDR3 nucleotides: TGTGCCAGCAGCTTCGGCGGGGGTTCCTACGAGCAGTACTTC. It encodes CASSFGGGSYEQYF.

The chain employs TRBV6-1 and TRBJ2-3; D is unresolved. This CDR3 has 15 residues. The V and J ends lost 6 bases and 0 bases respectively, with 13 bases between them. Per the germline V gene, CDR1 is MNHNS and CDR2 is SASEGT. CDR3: CASSGVRSSTDTQYF. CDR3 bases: TGTGCCAGCAGCGGAGTTAGGTCTAGCACAGATACGCAGTATTTT.

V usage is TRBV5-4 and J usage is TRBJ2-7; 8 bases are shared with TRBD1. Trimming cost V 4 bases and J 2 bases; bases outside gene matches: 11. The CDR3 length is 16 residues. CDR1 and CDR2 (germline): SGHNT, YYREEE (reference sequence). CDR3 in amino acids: CASSPRTGGKTYEQYF. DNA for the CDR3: TGTGCCAGCAGCCCGAGAACAGGGGGAAAGACCTACGAGCAGTACTTC.

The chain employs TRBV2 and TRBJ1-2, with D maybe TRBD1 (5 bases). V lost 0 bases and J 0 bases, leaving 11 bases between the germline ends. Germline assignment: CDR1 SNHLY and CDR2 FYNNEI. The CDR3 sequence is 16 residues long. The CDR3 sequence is CASSEAWAGPNYGYTF. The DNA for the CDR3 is TGTGCCAGCAGTGAAGCGTGGGCAGGGCCTAACTATGGCTACACCTTC.

The CDR3 coding sequence is TGCGCCAGCAGCCAATCCAACGCAGGCTACGAGCAGTACTTC. Residues: CASSQSNAGYEQYF. The V and J genes are TRBV4-1 and TRBJ2-7, with D hard to call. The V end lost 2 bases, the J end lost 3 bases, and 11 bases lay between the germline ends. CDR3 length equals 14 residues. Germline assignment: CDR1 MGHRA and CDR2 YSYEKL.

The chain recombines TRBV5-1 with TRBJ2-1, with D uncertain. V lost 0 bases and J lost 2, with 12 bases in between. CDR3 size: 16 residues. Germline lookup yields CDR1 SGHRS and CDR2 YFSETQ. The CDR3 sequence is CASSLVMVAPYNEQFF. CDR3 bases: TGCGCCAGCAGCTTGGTTATGGTAGCTCCCTACAATGAGCAGTTCTTC.